This T cell receptor (beta chain) comes out of a study of Ad26.COV2.S vaccination and SARS-CoV-2 variants. Sequencing used immunoSEQ multiplex PCR; TCRdb keeps in-frame clones, though not all of them. The sample has 180,000 or so clones; around 88% are singletons. Study-level results: Placebo recipients trailed vaccine recipients in spike-specific TCR breadth.

Details on this clone: Its antigen is currently unknown.

The receptor was derived from a human donor who had recovered from COVID-19. The sequencing here drew on peripheral blood, taken after recovery from COVID-19.

The DNA for the CDR3 is TGCGCCAGCAGCCCTCTGTGGACCGATCCGAACGAGCAGTTCTTC. It specifies CASSPLWTDPNEQFF. This chain uses TRBV4-1 with TRBJ2-1; D call uncertain. The V gene lost 4 bases and the J gene lost 10 bases, with 20 bases spanning the gap. CDR1 and CDR2 from the germline V gene are MGHRA and YSYEKL. CDR3 length: 15 residues.